The rows below give T cell receptor beta chains drawn from one sample of a study of follicular helper T cells after annual influenza vaccination. Sequencing used immunoSEQ multiplex PCR; TCRdb keeps in-frame clones, though not all of them. The sample shows some 10,000 clones, 70% to 85% of them seen only once. Sample: CXCR5- memory CD4+ T cells sorted from blood, taken 6 weeks after influenza vaccination. Every receptor here comes from an adult who received the influenza vaccine. Both conserved end residues are part of each CDR3. The order of the fields is J gene, clone size, D gene, V gene, CDR3 DNA, CDR3 protein. The D gene is left open where the match is weak. For some rows the clone size is stated as once, few or many, or as a class when expanded; others skip it.

j_call: TRBJ2-7; clone_size: -; d_call: -; v_call: TRBV6-1; cdr3_nt: TGTGCCAGCAGTGAAATCCTCCCCATCGAGCAGTACTTC; cdr3_aa: CASSEILPIEQYF
j_call: TRBJ2-1; clone_size: once; d_call: TRBD1; v_call: TRBV6-1; cdr3_nt: TGTGCCAGCAGTGAAGCGCGGACAGGGGTCGGCAATGAGCAGTTCTTC; cdr3_aa: CASSEARTGVGNEQFF
j_call: TRBJ1-4; clone_size: -; d_call: -; v_call: TRBV4-3; cdr3_nt: TGCGCCAGCAGCCAATCGGTCGGAAAACTGTTTTTT; cdr3_aa: CASSQSVGKLFF
j_call: TRBJ2-5; clone_size: -; d_call: -; v_call: TRBV2; cdr3_nt: TGTGCCAGCAGTGGCGTTTCCGGGGACCAGTACTTC; cdr3_aa: CASSGVSGDQYF
j_call: TRBJ1-2; clone_size: few; d_call: -; v_call: TRBV7-6; cdr3_nt: TGTGCCAGCAGCCCCGACAGGACTAACTATGGCTACACCTTC; cdr3_aa: CASSPDRTNYGYTF
j_call: TRBJ2-7; clone_size: -; d_call: -; v_call: TRBV6-1; cdr3_nt: TGTGCCAGCAGTGAATCTGTAGGGGCCTACGAGCAGTACTTC; cdr3_aa: CASSESVGAYEQYF
j_call: TRBJ2-3; clone_size: -; d_call: TRBD2; v_call: TRBV28; cdr3_nt: TGTGCCAGCAGTCCAAACAGGGGGCGATCTAGCGGGAGGGCCGCTACGCAGTATTTT; cdr3_aa: CASSPNRGRSSGRAATQYF
j_call: TRBJ1-2; clone_size: few; d_call: TRBD1; v_call: TRBV28; cdr3_nt: TGTGCCAGTCGTACCGTCGGACAGGAGTTTTATGGCTACACCTTC; cdr3_aa: CASRTVGQEFYGYTF
j_call: TRBJ1-3; clone_size: -; d_call: -; v_call: TRBV30; cdr3_nt: TGTGCCTGGAGTAGTACAGGGAGGTTTGGAAACACCATATATTTT; cdr3_aa: CAWSSTGRFGNTIYF
j_call: TRBJ1-2; clone_size: few; d_call: -; v_call: TRBV7-9; cdr3_nt: TGTGCCAGCAGCCGGGGTGGACCGCCGATCTATGGCTACACCTTC; cdr3_aa: CASSRGGPPIYGYTF
j_call: TRBJ1-4; clone_size: -; d_call: TRBD1; v_call: TRBV5-1; cdr3_nt: TGCGCCAGCAGCGCGGAGGGACAGGGTAATGAAAAACTGTTTTTT; cdr3_aa: CASSAEGQGNEKLFF
j_call: TRBJ2-7; clone_size: -; d_call: TRBD1; v_call: TRBV7-9; cdr3_nt: TGTGCCAGCAGCCCAGAGGGACAGGGGCCGCTTTTGTACTTC; cdr3_aa: CASSPEGQGPLLYF
j_call: TRBJ2-3; clone_size: -; d_call: -; v_call: TRBV15; cdr3_nt: TGTGCCACCAGCAGACGATACGCAGGGCAGGGTGAGGATACGCAGTATTTT; cdr3_aa: CATSRRYAGQGEDTQYF
j_call: TRBJ1-1; clone_size: -; d_call: TRBD1; v_call: TRBV28; cdr3_nt: TGTGCCAGCAGTCTGGACAGGGGGCGCGGTAAGGCTTTCTTT; cdr3_aa: CASSLDRGRGKAFF
j_call: TRBJ2-7; clone_size: few; d_call: TRBD1; v_call: TRBV27; cdr3_nt: TGTGCCAGCAGTTTGACCGGGACAGGGGTAGGCGAGCAGTACTTC; cdr3_aa: CASSLTGTGVGEQYF
j_call: TRBJ1-3; clone_size: -; d_call: -; v_call: TRBV7-2; cdr3_nt: TGTGCCAGCAGCTTAGATTTGTTTACTCCTGATGGAAACACCATATATTTT; cdr3_aa: CASSLDLFTPDGNTIYF
j_call: TRBJ1-6; clone_size: few; d_call: -; v_call: TRBV7-9; cdr3_nt: TGTGCCAGCAGCTTAGCGACAGTGGGGGTTGACTCCTATAATTCACCCCTCCACTTT; cdr3_aa: CASSLATVGVDSYNSPLHF
j_call: TRBJ1-4; clone_size: -; d_call: -; v_call: TRBV28; cdr3_nt: TGTGCCAGCAGCAGTATGGGGGATAATGAAAAACTGTTTTTT; cdr3_aa: CASSSMGDNEKLFF
j_call: TRBJ2-3; clone_size: -; d_call: TRBD2; v_call: TRBV19; cdr3_nt: TGTGCCAGTAGTTTCCGCGGGGGGGGCGCCGAAGATACGCAGTATTTT; cdr3_aa: CASSFRGGGAEDTQYF
j_call: TRBJ1-1; clone_size: -; d_call: -; v_call: TRBV9; cdr3_nt: TGTGCCAGCAGCGAGGACGGTATTTGGTCTGAAGCTTTCTTT; cdr3_aa: CASSEDGIWSEAFF
j_call: TRBJ1-6; clone_size: few; d_call: -; v_call: TRBV6-5; cdr3_nt: TGTGCCAGCAGTCCCCCGGGGTCACCCCTCCACTTT; cdr3_aa: CASSPPGSPLHF
j_call: TRBJ2-2; clone_size: -; d_call: -; v_call: TRBV5-1; cdr3_nt: TGCGCCAGCAGCTTGGGACCGGGCACCGGGGAGCTGTTTTTT; cdr3_aa: CASSLGPGTGELFF
j_call: TRBJ2-4; clone_size: -; d_call: TRBD1; v_call: TRBV19; cdr3_nt: TGTGCCAGTAGTGATGGACAGGGTCACAAAAACATTCAGTACTTC; cdr3_aa: CASSDGQGHKNIQYF
j_call: TRBJ1-1; clone_size: -; d_call: TRBD1; v_call: TRBV5-1; cdr3_nt: TGCGCCAGCAGTACCGGGACAGGGGGGACTGAAGCTTTCTTT; cdr3_aa: CASSTGTGGTEAFF
j_call: TRBJ1-1; clone_size: -; d_call: -; v_call: TRBV29-1; cdr3_nt: TGCAGCGCTGCCGGGGCTGTGAACACTGAAGCTTTCTTT; cdr3_aa: CSAAGAVNTEAFF
j_call: TRBJ2-7; clone_size: few; d_call: -; v_call: TRBV6-4; cdr3_nt: TGTGCCAGCAGTGATCAACAGGGAGGGGAGCAGTACTTC; cdr3_aa: CASSDQQGGEQYF
j_call: TRBJ1-4; clone_size: -; d_call: -; v_call: TRBV28; cdr3_nt: TGTGCCAGCAGTTATGGCAGGTGGGGATCAACTAATGAAAAACTGTTTTTT; cdr3_aa: CASSYGRWGSTNEKLFF
j_call: TRBJ1-5; clone_size: -; d_call: -; v_call: TRBV28; cdr3_nt: TGTGCCAGCAGACCCTCACAGGGAAGGAGCAATCAGCCCCAGCATTTT; cdr3_aa: CASRPSQGRSNQPQHF
j_call: TRBJ1-5; clone_size: -; d_call: -; v_call: TRBV6-6; cdr3_nt: TGTGCCAGCAAAAGGGGAGGGGTAGGCGATCAGCCCCAGCATTTT; cdr3_aa: CASKRGGVGDQPQHF
j_call: TRBJ1-1; clone_size: -; d_call: TRBD1; v_call: TRBV6-5; cdr3_nt: TGTGCCAGCAGTTACCGACAGGGCGGGACTGAAGCTTTCTTT; cdr3_aa: CASSYRQGGTEAFF
j_call: TRBJ1-2; clone_size: once; d_call: -; v_call: TRBV28; cdr3_nt: TGTGCCAGCAGATATCGAAACGGGGGCTATGGCTACACCTTC; cdr3_aa: CASRYRNGGYGYTF
j_call: TRBJ1-5; clone_size: -; d_call: -; v_call: TRBV19; cdr3_nt: TGTGCCAGTAGTATGGACAGTCCCTCTGGCAATCAGCCCCAGCATTTT; cdr3_aa: CASSMDSPSGNQPQHF
j_call: TRBJ2-3; clone_size: -; d_call: -; v_call: TRBV7-9; cdr3_nt: TGTGCCAGCAGCTTGGGAGACAGTACAGATACGCAGTATTTT; cdr3_aa: CASSLGDSTDTQYF
j_call: TRBJ2-5; clone_size: -; d_call: -; v_call: TRBV18; cdr3_nt: TGTGCCAGCTCACCGGGCAGGGATGCCTACCAAGAGACCCAGTACTTC; cdr3_aa: CASSPGRDAYQETQYF
j_call: TRBJ2-1; clone_size: -; d_call: -; v_call: TRBV5-1; cdr3_nt: TGCGCCAGCAGCGAGGACAGACAGGGAGGGCGATACAATGAGCAGTTCTTC; cdr3_aa: CASSEDRQGGRYNEQFF
j_call: TRBJ2-1; clone_size: -; d_call: TRBD2; v_call: TRBV19; cdr3_nt: TGTGCCAGTAGTATCAGCGGGAGGGAAGGGGGGCAGTTCTTC; cdr3_aa: CASSISGREGGQFF
j_call: TRBJ1-1; clone_size: -; d_call: TRBD1; v_call: TRBV28; cdr3_nt: TGTGCCAGCAGTTTACGGACAGGGGTGATGGTGATCGCTTTCTTT; cdr3_aa: CASSLRTGVMVIAFF
j_call: TRBJ1-5; clone_size: once; d_call: -; v_call: TRBV28; cdr3_nt: TGTGCCACCAGGGGAGGGGGCAATCAGCCCCAGCATTTT; cdr3_aa: CATRGGGNQPQHF
j_call: TRBJ2-1; clone_size: once; d_call: TRBD1; v_call: TRBV5-1; cdr3_nt: TGCGCCAGCAGACTGACAGGGTCCAATGAGCAGTTCTTC; cdr3_aa: CASRLTGSNEQFF
j_call: TRBJ1-1; clone_size: -; d_call: TRBD1; v_call: TRBV30; cdr3_nt: TGTGCCGCCAATTACGACAGGGCCCCACCTAACACTGAAGCTTTCTTT; cdr3_aa: CAANYDRAPPNTEAFF
j_call: TRBJ2-3; clone_size: -; d_call: -; v_call: TRBV7-2; cdr3_nt: TGTGCCAGCAGCCTCCAGTTGGTAGGGGATACGCAGTATTTT; cdr3_aa: CASSLQLVGDTQYF
j_call: TRBJ2-5; clone_size: -; d_call: -; v_call: TRBV6-5; cdr3_nt: TGTGCCAGCAGTTACTCGTTCGGGCTACAAGAGACCCAGTACTTC; cdr3_aa: CASSYSFGLQETQYF
j_call: TRBJ1-4; clone_size: -; d_call: -; v_call: TRBV30; cdr3_nt: TGTGCCTGGACCCCCATGATGGGTGAAAAACTGTTTTTT; cdr3_aa: CAWTPMMGEKLFF
j_call: TRBJ2-7; clone_size: -; d_call: -; v_call: TRBV4-3; cdr3_nt: TGCGCCAGCAGCCTGGACACCGTTTCCTACGAGCAGTACTTC; cdr3_aa: CASSLDTVSYEQYF
j_call: TRBJ2-3; clone_size: -; d_call: TRBD2; v_call: TRBV28; cdr3_nt: TGTGCCAGCAGTTTTTCCCTACGGGACTACTTTGACACAGATACGCAGTATTTT; cdr3_aa: CASSFSLRDYFDTDTQYF
j_call: TRBJ1-3; clone_size: -; d_call: TRBD1; v_call: TRBV6-5; cdr3_nt: TGTGCCAGCAGTTCGCGACAGGGGGACTCTCGGCGCACCATATATTTT; cdr3_aa: CASSSRQGDSRRTIYF
j_call: TRBJ2-5; clone_size: -; d_call: TRBD2; v_call: TRBV27; cdr3_nt: TGTGCCAGCAGTCCCCGGGGTCTAGCGGGCCAAGAGACCCAGTACTTC; cdr3_aa: CASSPRGLAGQETQYF
j_call: TRBJ2-3; clone_size: -; d_call: -; v_call: TRBV14; cdr3_nt: TGTGCCAGCAGTCAGTGGACCTTGAGAGATACGCAGTATTTT; cdr3_aa: CASSQWTLRDTQYF
j_call: TRBJ1-2; clone_size: -; d_call: -; v_call: TRBV6-5; cdr3_nt: TGTGCCAGCAGTGAAGTCAGTAACTATGGCTACACCTTC; cdr3_aa: CASSEVSNYGYTF
j_call: TRBJ1-5; clone_size: -; d_call: -; v_call: TRBV19; cdr3_nt: TGTGCCAGTACCGACTTGGCAGGGTATCAGCCCCAGCATTTT; cdr3_aa: CASTDLAGYQPQHF
j_call: TRBJ1-2; clone_size: few; d_call: -; v_call: TRBV10-3; cdr3_nt: TGTGCCATCCTGGATGAACACCATTGGGGCTACACCTTC; cdr3_aa: CAILDEHHWGYTF
j_call: TRBJ1-2; clone_size: -; d_call: -; v_call: TRBV28; cdr3_nt: TGTGCCAGCAGTTTGGAACACTATGGCTACACCTTC; cdr3_aa: CASSLEHYGYTF
j_call: TRBJ2-3; clone_size: -; d_call: -; v_call: TRBV29-1; cdr3_nt: TGCAGCGTTGAGGGGGGAACAGATACGCAGTATTTT; cdr3_aa: CSVEGGTDTQYF
j_call: TRBJ1-1; clone_size: -; d_call: -; v_call: TRBV11-3; cdr3_nt: TGTGCCAGCAGCCGGTTCCCTCACACTGAAGCTTTCTTT; cdr3_aa: CASSRFPHTEAFF
j_call: TRBJ2-7; clone_size: few; d_call: -; v_call: TRBV9; cdr3_nt: TGTGCCAGCAGCCCCCTAGGGCAGGGCTCCTACGAGCAGTACTTC; cdr3_aa: CASSPLGQGSYEQYF
j_call: TRBJ1-2; clone_size: -; d_call: TRBD1; v_call: TRBV30; cdr3_nt: TGTGCCTGGAAAGTCGGACAGGGATTTGGCTACACCTTC; cdr3_aa: CAWKVGQGFGYTF
j_call: TRBJ2-7; clone_size: few; d_call: -; v_call: TRBV19; cdr3_nt: TGTGCCAGTAGTCCCCGGGACGGATTCTACGAGCAGTACTTC; cdr3_aa: CASSPRDGFYEQYF
j_call: TRBJ2-5; clone_size: once; d_call: TRBD2; v_call: TRBV28; cdr3_nt: TGTGCCAGCAGTTTCTTGGGGGGGTACCAAGAGACCCAGTACTTC; cdr3_aa: CASSFLGGYQETQYF
j_call: TRBJ2-2; clone_size: -; d_call: -; v_call: TRBV28; cdr3_nt: TGTGCCAGCAGCTCGGGAGCGCTGGTGAACACCGGGGAGCTGTTTTTT; cdr3_aa: CASSSGALVNTGELFF